This is a list of T cell receptor beta chains from one sample in a study of blood T cell repertoires in COVID-19. The method was immunoSEQ multiplex PCR; TCRdb's version includes in-frame clones alone and lacks a portion of them. The sample lists tens of thousands of clones, around 88% seen once, with 35% to 40% in the top ten. Input material: peripheral blood. These receptors originate from a man of 80 years or more with active or convalescent COVID-19. Both conserved end residues are part of each CDR3. The order of the fields is CDR3 length, J gene, D gene, V gene, clone size, CDR3 DNA, CDR3 protein. D genes are given only for firm matches. Expanded clones are given a class, and other clones once, few, many or no size at all.

>16|TRBJ2-7|TRBD2|TRBV6-6|NA
TGTGCCAGCAGTGCCAGACTAGCGGGAGATCGGAACGAGCAGTACTTC
CASSARLAGDRNEQYF
>15|TRBJ2-7|TRBD1|TRBV3-1/TRBV3-2|NA
TGTGCCAGCAGACACACGGGACAGGGCACCTACGAGCAGTACTTC
CASRHTGQGTYEQYF
>14|TRBJ2-1|TRBD1|TRBV4-1|NA
TGCGCCAGCAGCTCCGGGGACAGCTACAATGAGCAGTTCTTC
CASSSGDSYNEQFF
>16|TRBJ2-3|NA|TRBV11-2|NA
TGTGCCAGCAGCTTAGTTGGTAGCGGCTACACAGATACGCAGTATTTT
CASSLVGSGYTDTQYF
>15|TRBJ1-4|NA|TRBV6-2/TRBV6-3|NA
TGTGCCAGCAGCCCCCTCGGGGTCACTAATGAAAAACTGTTTTTT
CASSPLGVTNEKLFF
>15|TRBJ1-2|NA|TRBV21-1|few
TGTGCCAGCAGCACCTCCGGACACTCTAACTATGGCTACACCTTC
CASSTSGHSNYGYTF
>16|TRBJ2-7|TRBD2|TRBV7-2|NA
TGTGCCAGCAGCTGGACTAGCGGGAGCGGGTCCTACGAGCAGTACTTC
CASSWTSGSGSYEQYF
>15|TRBJ2-1|TRBD1|TRBV19|NA
TGTGCCAGTAGTGTCGGGACAGGTCCTGGTCTTGAGCAGTTCTTC
CASSVGTGPGLEQFF
>12|TRBJ2-7|NA|TRBV19|NA
TGTGCCAGTAGTTCCACACGATACGAGCAGTACTTC
CASSSTRYEQYF
>11|TRBJ1-2|NA|TRBV6-2/TRBV6-3|NA
TGTGCCAGCAGTTTCCAGGCAAGCTACACCTTC
CASSFQASYTF
>14|TRBJ2-7|NA|TRBV28|NA
TGTGCCAGCAGTCCTTCATTCCCGGGGTACGAGCAGTACTTC
CASSPSFPGYEQYF
>11|TRBJ1-1|NA|TRBV29-1|NA
TGCAGCGTTCAGGGAAGCACTGAAGCTTTCTTT
CSVQGSTEAFF
>17|TRBJ2-1|TRBD2|TRBV10-1|NA
TGCGCCAGCAGTGAGACTAGCGGGGGCCGCTCCTACAATGAGCAGTTCTTC
CASSETSGGRSYNEQFF
>15|TRBJ2-1|TRBD2|TRBV2|few
TGTGCCAGCAGGGTCGCTAGCGGCAACTACAATGAGCAGTTCTTC
CASRVASGNYNEQFF
>13|TRBJ2-2|NA|TRBV18|once
TGTGCCAGCTCAGGACAGTACACCGGGGAGCTGTTTTTT
CASSGQYTGELFF
>16|TRBJ1-6|NA|TRBV7-2|NA
TGTGCCAGCAGCTTGAACAGGGCGTCCTATAATTCACCCCTCCACTTT
CASSLNRASYNSPLHF
>16|TRBJ1-4|TRBD1|TRBV5-1|few
TGCGCCAGCAGCTCCGGGACAGGGGGGAATAGCGAAAAACTGTTTTTT
CASSSGTGGNSEKLFF
>12|TRBJ1-1|TRBD1|TRBV29-1|NA
TGCAGCGCTGAAGGACAGGGGACTGAAGCTTTCTTT
CSAEGQGTEAFF
>14|TRBJ1-2|NA|TRBV28|NA
TGTGCCAGCAGTCCCCATAGTGCGGGGGGCGGCTACACCTTC
CASSPHSAGGGYTF
>15|TRBJ2-2|NA|TRBV24-1|few
TGTGCCACCAGAGGACCGGGACAGAACACCGGGGAGCTGTTTTTT
CATRGPGQNTGELFF
>16|TRBJ2-2|NA|TRBV7-9|few
TGTGCCAGCAGCACCCGGTCGACTAGTGATATCGGGGAGCTGTTTTTT
CASSTRSTSDIGELFF
>15|TRBJ2-5|TRBD1|TRBV5-1|NA
TGCGCCAGCAGCCAATTACAGGGGGCACGTGAGACCCAGTACTTC
CASSQLQGARETQYF
>10|TRBJ1-2|NA|TRBV2|NA
TGTGCCAGCAGTCAGGGGTCCCACACCTTC
CASSQGSHTF
>13|TRBJ2-3|NA|TRBV9|NA
TGTGCCAGCAGCGCCCGGAGCGCAGATACGCAGTATTTT
CASSARSADTQYF
>15|TRBJ1-1|NA|TRBV30|NA
TGTGCCTGGAGTACCCGCAGGGGTGGCGGCACTGAAGCTTTCTTT
CAWSTRRGGGTEAFF
>18|TRBJ1-4|NA|TRBV21-1|few
TGTGCCAGCAGCAAAGCAGGGGAGGCCTGCGCAACTAATGAAAAACTGTTTTTT
CASSKAGEACATNEKLFF
>14|TRBJ1-5|NA|TRBV6-6|NA
TGTGCCAGCAGTTACCCGGGGGTCGATCAGCCCCAGCATTTT
CASSYPGVDQPQHF
>15|TRBJ2-2|NA|TRBV27|NA
TGTGCCAGCACCCCGAGGGGACAGAACACCGGGGAGCTGTTTTTT
CASTPRGQNTGELFF
>14|TRBJ2-7|NA|TRBV5-1|NA
TGCGCCAGCAGCTTGGGGACTGATACCTACGAGCAGTACTTC
CASSLGTDTYEQYF
>13|TRBJ1-4|NA|TRBV10-3|NA
TGTGCCATCAGTGAGTCGGTCGGTGAAAAACTGTTTTTT
CAISESVGEKLFF
>15|TRBJ2-1|TRBD2|TRBV5-1|NA
TGCGCCAGCAGCGGCACTAGCGGGACCTACAATGAGCAGTTCTTC
CASSGTSGTYNEQFF
>13|TRBJ1-5|TRBD1|TRBV30|once
TGTGCCTGGAGTGTACAGGGGGAAGAGCCCCAGCATTTT
CAWSVQGEEPQHF
>14|TRBJ2-1|TRBD2|TRBV11-2|NA
TGTGCCAGCAATGACGCGGGAGTGGTTTATGAGCAGTTCTTC
CASNDAGVVYEQFF
>14|TRBJ2-5|NA|TRBV7-2|NA
TGTGCCAGCAAGTTGCCGGGGAAGGAAGAGACCCAGTACTTC
CASKLPGKEETQYF
>14|TRBJ1-4|TRBD1|TRBV9|NA
TGTGCCAGCAGCGCACAGGGGGGGAGTGAAAAACTGTTTTTT
CASSAQGGSEKLFF
>13|TRBJ2-7|NA|TRBV13|NA
TGTGCCAGCAGCTTAAGTAGGGGGTCCGAGCAGTACTTC
CASSLSRGSEQYF
>14|TRBJ1-6|NA|TRBV9|NA
TGTGCCAGCAGCGTAACACAGGAATATTCACCCCTCCACTTT
CASSVTQEYSPLHF
>17|TRBJ2-3|TRBD1|TRBV5-1|NA
TGCGCCAGCAGCCCGATGTACGGGGACAGGGCCACAGATACGCAGTATTTT
CASSPMYGDRATDTQYF
>17|TRBJ1-3|TRBD1|TRBV5-1|NA
TGCGCCAGCAGCTTGGGGGACAGGCCTTATTCTGGAAACACCATATATTTT
CASSLGDRPYSGNTIYF
>14|TRBJ2-2|TRBD1|TRBV5-1|NA
TGCGCCAGCAGCCTCGGACAGGGGGGCGGGGAGCTGTTTTTT
CASSLGQGGGELFF
>15|TRBJ1-6|TRBD1|TRBV11-3|NA
TGTGCCAGCAGCTCCGAGGGGGCCAGTAATTCACCCCTCCACTTT
CASSSEGASNSPLHF
>13|TRBJ2-5|NA|TRBV27|NA
TGTGCCAGCAGTTCCTCAGATCAAGAGACCCAGTACTTC
CASSSSDQETQYF
>15|TRBJ1-6|NA|TRBV6-5|NA
TGTGCCAGCAGCCAACAGTCAGGGATAGGCTCACCCCTCCACTTT
CASSQQSGIGSPLHF
>13|TRBJ1-2|NA|TRBV13|NA
TGTGCCAGCAGTATCCGGGGTACCCCAGGCTACACCTTC
CASSIRGTPGYTF
>14|TRBJ1-1|NA|TRBV11-2|NA
TGTGCCAGCAGCGTCACAGGGCCGGGCACTGAAGCTTTCTTT
CASSVTGPGTEAFF
>13|TRBJ1-4|NA|TRBV7-3|NA
TGTGCCAGCAGCTCGTCCCCGAATGAAAAACTGTTTTTT
CASSSSPNEKLFF
>16|TRBJ2-7|NA|TRBV24-1|NA
TGTGCCACCCGTCTCGGAGAAGACGACTTTAACTACGAGCAGTACTTC
CATRLGEDDFNYEQYF